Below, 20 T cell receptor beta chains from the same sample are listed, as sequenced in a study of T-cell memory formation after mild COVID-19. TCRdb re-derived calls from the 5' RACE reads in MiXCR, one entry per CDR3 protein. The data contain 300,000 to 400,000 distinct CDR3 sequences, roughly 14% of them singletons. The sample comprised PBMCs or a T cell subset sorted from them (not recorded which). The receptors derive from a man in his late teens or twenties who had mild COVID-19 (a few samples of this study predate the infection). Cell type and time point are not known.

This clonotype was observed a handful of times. The CDR3 spells CASSLRMGVKETQYF. The CDR3 nucleotides read TGCGCCAGCAGCTTGAGGATGGGGGTTAAAGAGACCCAGTACTTC. V gene TRBV5-1 combines with J gene TRBJ2-5; the D call may be TRBD1 or TRBD2 (5 bases each). This CDR3 has 15 residues. Germline loops: CDR1 SGHRS, CDR2 YFSETQ. Between the trimmed V and J ends, which lost 1 base and 3 bases, there was a span of 13 bases.

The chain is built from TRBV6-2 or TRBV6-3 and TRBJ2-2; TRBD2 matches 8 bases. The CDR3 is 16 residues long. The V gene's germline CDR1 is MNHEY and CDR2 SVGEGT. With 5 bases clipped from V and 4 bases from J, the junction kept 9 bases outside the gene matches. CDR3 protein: CASSLAGGIFTGELFF. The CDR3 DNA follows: TGTGCCAGCAGTCTTGCGGGGGGCATCTTCACCGGGGAGCTGTTTTTT.

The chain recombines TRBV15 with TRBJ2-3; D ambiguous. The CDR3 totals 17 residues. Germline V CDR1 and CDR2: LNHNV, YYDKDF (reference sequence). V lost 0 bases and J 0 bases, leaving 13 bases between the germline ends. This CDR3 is CATSRDFRETSTDTQYF. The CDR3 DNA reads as TGTGCCACCAGCAGAGATTTCCGAGAAACTAGCACAGATACGCAGTATTTT. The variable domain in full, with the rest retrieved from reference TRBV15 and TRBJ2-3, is DAMVIQNPRYQVTQFGKPVTLSCSQTLNHNVMYWYQQKSSQAPKLLFHYYDKDFNNEADTPDNFQSRRPNTSFCFLDIRSPGLGDTAMYLCATSRDFRETSTDTQYFGPGTRLTVL.

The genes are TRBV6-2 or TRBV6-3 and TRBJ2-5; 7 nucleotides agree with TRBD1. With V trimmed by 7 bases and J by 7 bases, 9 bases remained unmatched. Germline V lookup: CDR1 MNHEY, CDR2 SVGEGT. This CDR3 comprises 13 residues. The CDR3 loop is CASKNRGRRTQYF. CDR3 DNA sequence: TGTGCCAGCAAAAACAGGGGCCGCCGGACCCAGTACTTC.

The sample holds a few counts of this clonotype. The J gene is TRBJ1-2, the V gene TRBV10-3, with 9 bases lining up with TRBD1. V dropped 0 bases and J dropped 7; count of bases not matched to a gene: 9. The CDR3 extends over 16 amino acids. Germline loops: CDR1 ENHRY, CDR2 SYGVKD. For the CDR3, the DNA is TGTGCCATCAGTGAGTCGAACTACAGGGGGCGACGTGGCTACACCTTC. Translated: CAISESNYRGRRGYTF.

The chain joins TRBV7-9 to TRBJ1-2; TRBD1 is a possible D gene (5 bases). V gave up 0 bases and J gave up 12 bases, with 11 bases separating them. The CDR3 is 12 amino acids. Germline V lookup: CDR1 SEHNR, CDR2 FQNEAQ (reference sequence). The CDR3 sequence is CASSLAPGTHTF. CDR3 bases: TGTGCCAGCAGCTTAGCGCCAGGGACCCACACCTTC.

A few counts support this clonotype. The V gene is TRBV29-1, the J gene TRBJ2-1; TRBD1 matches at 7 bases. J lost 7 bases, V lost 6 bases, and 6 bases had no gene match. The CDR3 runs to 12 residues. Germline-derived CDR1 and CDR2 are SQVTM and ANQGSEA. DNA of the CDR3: TGCAGCGTGGTGACAGGGCAGAATGAGCAGTTCTTC. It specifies CSVVTGQNEQFF.

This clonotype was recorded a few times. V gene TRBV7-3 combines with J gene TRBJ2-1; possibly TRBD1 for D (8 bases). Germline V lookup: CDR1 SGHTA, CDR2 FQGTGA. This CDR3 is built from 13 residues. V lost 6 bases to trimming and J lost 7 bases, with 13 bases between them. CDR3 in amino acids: CASRPQGGNEQFF. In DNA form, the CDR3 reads TGTGCCAGCAGGCCACAGGGGGGGAATGAGCAGTTCTTC.

The CDR3 coding sequence is TGCGCCAGCAGCCCAGATCGGTCCGGTTTGTACGGCTACACCTTC. Translating it yields CASSPDRSGLYGYTF. The V call is TRBV4-3, the J call TRBJ1-2; D is unresolved. The germline CDR1 and CDR2 sequences are LGHNA and YSLEER. This CDR3 has 15 amino acids. The germline V and J ends were trimmed by 4 bases and 8 bases, with 20 bases remaining between them.

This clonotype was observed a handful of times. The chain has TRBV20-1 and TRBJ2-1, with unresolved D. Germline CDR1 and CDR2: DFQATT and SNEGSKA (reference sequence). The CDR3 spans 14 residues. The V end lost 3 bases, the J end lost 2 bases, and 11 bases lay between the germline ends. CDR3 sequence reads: CSASLPAAYNEQFF. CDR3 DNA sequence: TGCAGTGCTAGCCTTCCGGCGGCCTACAATGAGCAGTTCTTC.

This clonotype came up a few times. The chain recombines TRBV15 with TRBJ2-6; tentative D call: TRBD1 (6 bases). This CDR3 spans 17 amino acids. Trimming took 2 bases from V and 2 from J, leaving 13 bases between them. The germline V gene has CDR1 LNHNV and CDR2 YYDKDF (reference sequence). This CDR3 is CATSRLQGNPGANVLTF. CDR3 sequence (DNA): TGTGCCACCAGCAGACTACAGGGTAACCCTGGGGCCAACGTCCTGACTTTC.

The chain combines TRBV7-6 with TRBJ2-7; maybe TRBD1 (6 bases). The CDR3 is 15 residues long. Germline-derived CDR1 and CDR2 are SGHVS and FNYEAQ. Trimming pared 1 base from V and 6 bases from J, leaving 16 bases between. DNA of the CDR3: TGTGCCAGCAGCTTAGAGGCAGGGGACCGCGGCGAGCAGTACTTC. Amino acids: CASSLEAGDRGEQYF.

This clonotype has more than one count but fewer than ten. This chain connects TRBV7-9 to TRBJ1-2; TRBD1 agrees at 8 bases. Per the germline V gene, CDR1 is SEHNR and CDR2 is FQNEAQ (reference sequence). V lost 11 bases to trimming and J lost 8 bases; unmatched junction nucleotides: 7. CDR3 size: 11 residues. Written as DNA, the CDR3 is TGTGCCGGACAGGGAGGGCACGGCTACACCTTC. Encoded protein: CAGQGGHGYTF.

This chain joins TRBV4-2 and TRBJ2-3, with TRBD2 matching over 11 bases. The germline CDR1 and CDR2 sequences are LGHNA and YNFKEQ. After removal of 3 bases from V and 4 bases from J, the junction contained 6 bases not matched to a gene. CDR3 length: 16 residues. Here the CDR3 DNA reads TGTGCCAGCAGCCATACACTAGCGGGGGTCGCAGATACGCAGTATTTT. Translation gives CASSHTLAGVADTQYF.

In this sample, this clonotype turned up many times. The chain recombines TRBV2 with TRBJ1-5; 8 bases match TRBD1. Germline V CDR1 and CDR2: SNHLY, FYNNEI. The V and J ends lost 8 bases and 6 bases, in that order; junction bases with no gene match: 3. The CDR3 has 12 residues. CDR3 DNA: TGTGCCAGCGACAGGGGAGGTCAGCCCCAGCATTTT. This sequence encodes CASDRGGQPQHF.

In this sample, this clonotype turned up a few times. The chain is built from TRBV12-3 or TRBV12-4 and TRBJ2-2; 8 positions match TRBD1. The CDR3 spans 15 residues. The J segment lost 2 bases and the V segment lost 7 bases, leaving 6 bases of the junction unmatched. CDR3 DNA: TGTGCCAGCACCAGGACAGGGTTTAACACCGGGGAGCTGTTTTTT. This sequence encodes CASTRTGFNTGELFF.

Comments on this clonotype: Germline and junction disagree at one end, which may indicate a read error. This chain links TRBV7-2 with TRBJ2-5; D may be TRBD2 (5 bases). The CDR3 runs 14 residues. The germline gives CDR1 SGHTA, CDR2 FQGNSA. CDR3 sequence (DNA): TGTGCCAGCAGCTTCGCCCTAGCCCAACAGACCCAGTACTTC. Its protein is CASSFALAQQTQYF.

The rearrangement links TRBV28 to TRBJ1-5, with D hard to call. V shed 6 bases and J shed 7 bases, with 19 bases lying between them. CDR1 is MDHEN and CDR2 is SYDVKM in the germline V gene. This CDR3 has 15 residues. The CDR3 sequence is CASSPSGRSGQPQHF. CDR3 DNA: TGTGCCAGCAGCCCCTCGGGCAGGTCGGGACAGCCCCAGCATTTT. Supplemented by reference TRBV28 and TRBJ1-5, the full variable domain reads DVKVTQSSRYLVKRTGEKVFLECVQDMDHENMFWYRQDPGLGLRLIYFSYDVKMKEKGDIPEGYSVSREKKERFSLILESASTNQTSMYLCASSPSGRSGQPQHFGDGTRLSIL.

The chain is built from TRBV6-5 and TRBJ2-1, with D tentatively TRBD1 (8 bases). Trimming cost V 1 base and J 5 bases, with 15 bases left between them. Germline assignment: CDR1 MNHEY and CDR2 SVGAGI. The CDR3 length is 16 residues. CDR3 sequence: CASSYFGQGGDNEQFF. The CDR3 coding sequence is TGTGCCAGCAGTTACTTCGGACAGGGAGGGGACAATGAGCAGTTCTTC.

The CDR3 spells CASSYKDRVTGYTF. CDR3 in DNA: TGTGCCAGCAGCTACAAGGACAGGGTGACTGGCTACACCTTC. The chain combines TRBV7-9 with TRBJ1-2, with 8 nucleotides matching TRBD1. The germline V gene has CDR1 SEHNR and CDR2 FQNEAQ (reference sequence). V dropped 4 bases and J dropped 7; count of bases not matched to a gene: 8. This CDR3 is built from 14 residues.